This entry concerns a single T cell receptor (beta chain). The data are from a study of control samples from healthy donors and cancer patients. Trimming pared 1 base from V and 8 bases from J, leaving 12 bases between. The CDR3 runs 14 residues. CDR1 and CDR2 from the germline V gene are SGHVS and FQNEAQ. Measured with immunoSEQ multiplex PCR; TCRdb has only the in-frame clones, and not every one. Of tens of thousands of clones listed, around 95% are singletons. This clonotype was obtained from a woman between 18 and 30 years old in good health. Sequencing was performed on blood. The chain uses TRBV7-8 and TRBJ2-1, with D unclear. The DNA for the CDR3 is TGTGCCAGCAGCTTAGTTAGGTCCAGAGATGAGCAGTTCTTC. This gives the protein CASSLVRSRDEQFF.